The clone carrying this T cell receptor beta chain was picked up one time. V lost 4 bases to trimming and J lost 6 bases; unmatched junction nucleotides: 10. From germline, CDR1 is SEHNR and CDR2 FQNEAQ (reference sequence). This CDR3 spans 15 amino acids. The sample comes from a study of technical replicates of blood from a few donors. Repertoires were generated with immunoSEQ multiplex PCR, while TCRdb's copy carries only in-frame clones and drops some. The profile covers more than 65,000 clones, with approximately 97% appearing a single time and 0.3% to 0.35% taken by the ten largest. The sample consisted of T cells isolated from PBMCs. The V and J genes are TRBV7-9 and TRBJ1-2; 8 positions agree with TRBD1. The source of this sequence is a human donor in good health. This CDR3 is CASSSFQGAGNGYTF. Here the CDR3 DNA reads TGTGCCAGCAGCTCATTTCAGGGGGCTGGGAATGGCTACACCTTC.